In this sample, the clone carrying this T cell receptor (beta chain) turned up many times. This sample is part of a study of early T cells in non-severe SARS-CoV-2 infection. The CDR3 has 13 residues. Trimming cost V 4 bases and J 6 bases, with 10 bases left between them. One entry per CDR3 protein, called by TCRdb with MiXCR from the 5' RACE reads. This sample carries roughly 27,000 distinct CDR3 sequences, roughly 4% of them seen once, and the ten largest clones take approximately 4.4%. Sequenced material: whole blood. The V gene is TRBV12-3 or TRBV12-4, the J gene TRBJ2-1; maybe TRBD2 (6 bases). This clonotype was sampled from an adult who was a healthcare worker with PCR-confirmed SARS-CoV-2 infection or an uninfected control (not recorded which). The CDR3 is CASSYLGSNEQFF. CDR3 nucleotides: TGTGCCAGCAGTTACCTCGGGAGCAATGAGCAGTTCTTC.